The rows below give T cell receptor beta chains drawn from one sample of a study of blood T cell repertoires in COVID-19. The method was immunoSEQ multiplex PCR; TCRdb's version includes in-frame clones alone and lacks a portion of them. The sample has almost 200,000 clones, around 90% seen once. The sample taken for sequencing was PBMCs or T cells enriched from blood (not recorded which). The origin of the receptors is a young woman who had recovered from COVID-19. The CDR3 runs from the conserved cysteine through the conserved F or W. D genes are given only for firm matches. For some rows the clone size is stated as once, few or many, or as a class when expanded; others skip it.

j_call d_call clone_size v_call cdr3_aa cdr3_nt
TRBJ2-1 TRBD1 NA TRBV5-1 CASSPTGSSYNEQFF TGCGCCAGCAGCCCGACAGGGAGCTCCTACAATGAGCAGTTCTTC
TRBJ2-5 NA NA TRBV7-3 CASSLSLDDETQYF TGTGCCAGCAGCTTATCCCTAGATGATGAGACCCAGTACTTC
TRBJ2-1 TRBD2 NA TRBV9 CASSATSGVYNEQFF TGTGCCAGCAGCGCTACTAGCGGGGTATACAATGAGCAGTTCTTC
TRBJ2-7 TRBD2 NA TRBV7-2 CASSLSGGYEQYF TGTGCCAGCAGCTTAAGCGGGGGCTACGAGCAGTACTTC
TRBJ1-1 NA NA TRBV27 CASSSQTQMAFF TGTGCCAGCAGTTCGCAGACTCAAATGGCTTTCTTT
TRBJ2-3 TRBD1 NA TRBV6-5 CASSYYDRADTQYF TGTGCCAGCAGTTACTACGACAGGGCAGATACGCAGTATTTT
TRBJ1-3 NA NA TRBV6-1 CASSETPGAGNTIYF TGTGCCAGCAGTGAGACCCCAGGGGCTGGAAACACCATATATTTT
TRBJ1-5 TRBD1 NA TRBV5-8 CASSLGQGIRLQPQHF TGTGCCAGCAGCCTGGGACAGGGGATTCGGTTGCAGCCCCAGCATTTT
TRBJ1-2 TRBD1 NA TRBV18 CASSPGTVKKAGYTF TGTGCCAGCTCACCCGGGACAGTCAAAAAGGCTGGCTACACCTTC
TRBJ1-1 NA NA TRBV3-1/TRBV3-2 CASSLRRGGEAFF TGTGCCAGCAGCCTCAGGAGGGGAGGAGAAGCTTTCTTT
TRBJ1-5 NA few TRBV7-8 CASSLGGQNQPQHF TGTGCCAGCAGCCTGGGGGGGCAGAACCAGCCCCAGCATTTT
TRBJ1-2 NA NA TRBV28 CASMGRSYGYTF TGTGCCAGCATGGGCAGAAGTTATGGCTACACCTTC
TRBJ1-1 NA once TRBV2 CASSKRENTEAFF TGTGCCAGCAGTAAGAGAGAGAACACTGAAGCTTTCTTT
TRBJ2-1 NA NA TRBV3-1/TRBV3-2 CASSQETYNEQFF TGTGCCAGCAGCCAAGAAACTTATAATGAGCAGTTCTTC
TRBJ2-1 TRBD2 NA TRBV4-2 CASSLAGGLSDNEQFF TGTGCCAGCAGTCTAGCGGGGGGGCTTTCAGACAATGAGCAGTTCTTC
TRBJ2-3 TRBD1 NA TRBV18 CASSPGTGVTDTQYF TGTGCCAGCTCACCAGGGACAGGGGTCACAGATACGCAGTATTTT
TRBJ2-5 TRBD1 NA TRBV18 CASSPTGGETQYF TGTGCCAGCTCACCGACAGGGGGAGAGACCCAGTACTTC
TRBJ2-2 TRBD1 few TRBV10-1 CASSGIHRGWQAGELFF TGCGCCAGCAGTGGGATCCACAGGGGATGGCAAGCCGGGGAGCTGTTTTTT
TRBJ2-5 TRBD2 once TRBV19 CASSAIGGVQETQYF TGTGCCAGTAGTGCAATTGGGGGGGTTCAAGAGACCCAGTACTTC
TRBJ1-4 TRBD1 NA TRBV5-1 CASSSSGGNEKLFF TGCGCCAGCAGCTCTTCAGGGGGCAATGAAAAACTGTTTTTT
TRBJ1-1 TRBD1 NA TRBV5-4 CASSPGTVSTEAFF TGTGCCAGCAGCCCCGGGACAGTAAGCACTGAAGCTTTCTTT
TRBJ2-1 TRBD1 NA TRBV24-1 CATSDLTGGADNEQFF TGTGCCACCAGTGACCTGACAGGGGGCGCTGATAATGAGCAGTTCTTC
TRBJ1-2 NA NA TRBV28 CASRSGGTYGYTF TGTGCCAGCAGATCGGGGGGAACCTATGGCTACACCTTC
TRBJ2-7 NA NA TRBV6-1 CASSDRATGEQYF TGTGCCAGCAGTGACAGGGCAACCGGCGAGCAGTACTTC
TRBJ2-7 NA NA TRBV7-9 CASSPGVGEQYF TGTGCCAGCAGCCCCGGGGTGGGCGAGCAGTACTTC
TRBJ1-5 NA NA TRBV9 CASSVDPGTDQPQHF TGTGCCAGCAGCGTAGATCCAGGTACTGATCAGCCCCAGCATTTT
TRBJ2-1 NA NA TRBV5-1 CASSPYGVHNEQFF TGCGCCAGCAGCCCCTATGGAGTTCACAATGAGCAGTTCTTC
TRBJ2-7 TRBD2 NA TRBV2 CASSSGLNEQYF TGTGCCAGCAGTTCGGGACTAAACGAGCAGTACTTC
TRBJ1-5 NA NA TRBV6-1 CASSALLGDGGQPQHF TGTGCCAGCAGTGCTCTCCTCGGTGATGGAGGCCAGCCCCAGCATTTT
TRBJ1-3 TRBD1 NA TRBV4-1 CASSQPPGQKGNTIYF TGCGCCAGCAGCCAACCCCCGGGACAGAAAGGAAACACCATATATTTT
TRBJ1-2 NA NA TRBV5-6 CASSLVQGRGNYGYTF TGTGCCAGCAGCTTGGTGCAGGGTCGTGGGAACTATGGCTACACCTTC
TRBJ2-1 NA NA TRBV4-1 CASSQGGARGYPYNEQFF TGCGCCAGCAGCCAAGGGGGAGCTCGGGGGTATCCCTACAATGAGCAGTTCTTC
TRBJ2-3 NA NA TRBV6-5 CASRTPSAGADTQYF TGTGCCAGCAGGACTCCATCTGCAGGGGCAGATACGCAGTATTTT
TRBJ1-6 NA NA TRBV5-1 CASSSARQGYNSPLHF TGCGCCAGCAGCTCGGCTCGTCAGGGGTATAATTCACCCCTCCACTTT
TRBJ2-1 NA once TRBV10-1 CASSEKQGWNEQFF TGCGCCAGCAGTGAGAAACAGGGTTGGAATGAGCAGTTCTTC